This T cell receptor beta chain was observed in a study of cytomegalovirus exposure and HLA in healthy donors. Study results and limitations: Several top significant clusters appeared, in a later analysis, to be linked to common viral pathogens.

V lost 1 base to trimming and J lost 2 bases, with 9 bases between them. Germline V lookup: CDR1 SNHLY, CDR2 FYNNEI. The CDR3 length is 15 residues. Concerning this clone itself: The antigen is not known.

Vbeta (60) and Jbeta (13) primers were used in the PCR. TCRdb's copy holds only in-frame clones and misses some; the assay was immunoSEQ multiplex PCR. The sample has about 140,000 clones; 88% are singletons. Specimen: PBMCs. This chain links TRBV2 with TRBJ2-4; D may be TRBD1 (6 bases). This clonotype was sampled from a woman between 35 and 50 years old in good health and CMV-seronegative. CDR3 sequence: CASSEVGASKNIQYF. DNA for the CDR3: TGTGCCAGCAGTGAAGTGGGGGCGTCCAAAAACATTCAGTACTTC. The full variable domain, rest sourced from reference TRBV2 and TRBJ2-4, is EPEVTQTPSHQVTQMGQEVILRCVPISNHLYFYWYRQILGQKVEFLVSFYNNEISEKSEIFDDQFSVERPDGSNFTLKIRSTKLEDSAMYFCASSEVGASKNIQYFGAGTRLSVL.